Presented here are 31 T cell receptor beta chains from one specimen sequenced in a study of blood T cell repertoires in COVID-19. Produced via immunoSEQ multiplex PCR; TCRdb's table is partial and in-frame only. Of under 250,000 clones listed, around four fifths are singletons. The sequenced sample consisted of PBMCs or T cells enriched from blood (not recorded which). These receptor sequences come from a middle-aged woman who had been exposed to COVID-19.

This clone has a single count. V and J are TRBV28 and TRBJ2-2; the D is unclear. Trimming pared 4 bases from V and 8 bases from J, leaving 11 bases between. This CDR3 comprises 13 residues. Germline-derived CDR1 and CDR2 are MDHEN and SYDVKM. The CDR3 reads CASSSPTPGELFF. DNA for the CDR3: TGTGCCAGCAGTTCGCCTACGCCAGGGGAGCTGTTTTTT.

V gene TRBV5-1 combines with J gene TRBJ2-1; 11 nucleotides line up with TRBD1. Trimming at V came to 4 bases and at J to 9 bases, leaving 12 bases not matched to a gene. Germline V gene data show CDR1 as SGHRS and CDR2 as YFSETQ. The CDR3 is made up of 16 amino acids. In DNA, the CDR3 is TGCGCCAGCAGCCCCCGGGACAGGGGGGTGGCGAGTGAGCAGTTCTTC. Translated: CASSPRDRGVASEQFF. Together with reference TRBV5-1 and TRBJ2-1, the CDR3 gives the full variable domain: KAGVTQTPRYLIKTRGQQVTLSCSPISGHRSVSWYQQTPGQGLQFLFEYFSETQRNKGNFPGRFSGRQFSNSRSEMNVSTLELGDSALYLCASSPRDRGVASEQFFGPGTRLTVL.

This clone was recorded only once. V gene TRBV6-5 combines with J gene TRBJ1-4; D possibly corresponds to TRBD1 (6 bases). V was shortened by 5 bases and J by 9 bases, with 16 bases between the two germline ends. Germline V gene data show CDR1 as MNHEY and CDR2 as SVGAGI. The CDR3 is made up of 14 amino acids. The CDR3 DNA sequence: TGTGCCAGCAGTACAGGGTTTGGAGCCAAAAAACTGTTTTTT. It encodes CASSTGFGAKKLFF.

CDR3 nucleotides: TGTGCCAGCAGTACCCGGGGGAGGAGCAATCAGCCCCAGCATTTT. Amino acid sequence: CASSTRGRSNQPQHF. The chain is built from TRBV28 and TRBJ1-5; the D gene is possibly TRBD1 (5 bases). Germline V gives CDR1 MDHEN, CDR2 SYDVKM. This CDR3 is 15 amino acids long. Trimming removed 5 bases at V and 1 base at J, with 12 bases between. The whole variable domain, remainder taken from reference TRBV28 and TRBJ1-5, is DVKVTQSSRYLVKRTGEKVFLECVQDMDHENMFWYRQDPGLGLRLIYFSYDVKMKEKGDIPEGYSVSREKKERFSLILESASTNQTSMYLCASSTRGRSNQPQHFGDGTRLSIL.

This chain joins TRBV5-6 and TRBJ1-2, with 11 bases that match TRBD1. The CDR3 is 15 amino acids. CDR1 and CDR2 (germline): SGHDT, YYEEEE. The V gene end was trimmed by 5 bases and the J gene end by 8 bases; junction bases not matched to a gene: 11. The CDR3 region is CASSLPGQGVSGYTF. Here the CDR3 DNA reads TGTGCCAGCAGTTTGCCGGGACAGGGGGTATCGGGCTACACCTTC.

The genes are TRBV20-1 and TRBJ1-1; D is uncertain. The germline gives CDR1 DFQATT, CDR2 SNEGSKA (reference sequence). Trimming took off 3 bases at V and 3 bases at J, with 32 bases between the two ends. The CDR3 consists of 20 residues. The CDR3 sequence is CSASRYVIGVWTAADTEAFF. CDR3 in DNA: TGCAGTGCTAGTCGATATGTCATCGGGGTTTGGACTGCGGCGGACACTGAAGCTTTCTTT.

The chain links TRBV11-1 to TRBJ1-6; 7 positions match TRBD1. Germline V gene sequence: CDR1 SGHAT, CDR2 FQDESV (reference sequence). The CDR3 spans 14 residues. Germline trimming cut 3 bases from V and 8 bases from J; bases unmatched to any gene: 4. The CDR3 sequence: CASSFRQGDSPLHF. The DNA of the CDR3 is TGTGCCAGCAGCTTCCGACAGGGTGATTCACCCCTCCACTTT.

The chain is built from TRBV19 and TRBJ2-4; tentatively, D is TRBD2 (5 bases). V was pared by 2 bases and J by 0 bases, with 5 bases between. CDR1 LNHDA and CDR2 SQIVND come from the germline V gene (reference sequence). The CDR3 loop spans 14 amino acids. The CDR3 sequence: CASSIRGAKNIQYF. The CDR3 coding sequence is TGTGCCAGTAGTATACGGGGAGCCAAAAACATTCAGTACTTC. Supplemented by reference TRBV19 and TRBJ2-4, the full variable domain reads DGGITQSPKYLFRKEGQNVTLSCEQNLNHDAMYWYRQDPGQGLRLIYYSQIVNDFQKGDIAEGYSVSREKKESFPLTVTSAQKNPTAFYLCASSIRGAKNIQYFGAGTRLSVL.

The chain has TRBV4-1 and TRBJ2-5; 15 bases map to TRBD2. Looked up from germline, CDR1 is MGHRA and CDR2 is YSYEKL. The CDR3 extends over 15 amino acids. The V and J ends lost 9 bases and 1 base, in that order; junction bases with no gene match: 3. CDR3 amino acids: CASQGLAGGQETQYF. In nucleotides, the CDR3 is TGCGCCAGTCAGGGACTAGCGGGGGGCCAAGAGACCCAGTACTTC.

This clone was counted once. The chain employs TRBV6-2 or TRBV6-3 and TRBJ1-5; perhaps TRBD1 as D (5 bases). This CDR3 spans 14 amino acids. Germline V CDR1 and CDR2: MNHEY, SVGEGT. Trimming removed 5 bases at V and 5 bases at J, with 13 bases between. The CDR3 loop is CASSDPGLYQPQHF. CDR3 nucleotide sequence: TGTGCCAGCAGTGATCCGGGACTTTATCAGCCCCAGCATTTT.

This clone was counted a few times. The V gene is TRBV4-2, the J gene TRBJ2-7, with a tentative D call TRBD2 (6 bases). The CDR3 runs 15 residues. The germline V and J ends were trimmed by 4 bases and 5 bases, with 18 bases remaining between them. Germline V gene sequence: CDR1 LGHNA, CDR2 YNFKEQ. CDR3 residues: CASSPSAGPVHEQYF. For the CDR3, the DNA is TGTGCCAGCAGCCCCTCAGCGGGCCCCGTTCACGAGCAGTACTTC.

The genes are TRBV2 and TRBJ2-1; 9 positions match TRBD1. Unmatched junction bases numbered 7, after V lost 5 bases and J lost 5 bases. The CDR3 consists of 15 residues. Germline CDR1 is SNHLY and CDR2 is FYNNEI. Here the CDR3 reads CASSNGQGTHNEQFF. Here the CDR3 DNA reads TGTGCCAGCAGTAATGGACAGGGGACACACAATGAGCAGTTCTTC.

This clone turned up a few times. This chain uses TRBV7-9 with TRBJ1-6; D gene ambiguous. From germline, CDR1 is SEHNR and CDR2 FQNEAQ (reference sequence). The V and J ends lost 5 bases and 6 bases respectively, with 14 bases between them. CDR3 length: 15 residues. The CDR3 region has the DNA TGTGCCAGCAGCCCGCCAGCGAGGAGTAATTCACCCCTCCACTTT. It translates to CASSPPARSNSPLHF.

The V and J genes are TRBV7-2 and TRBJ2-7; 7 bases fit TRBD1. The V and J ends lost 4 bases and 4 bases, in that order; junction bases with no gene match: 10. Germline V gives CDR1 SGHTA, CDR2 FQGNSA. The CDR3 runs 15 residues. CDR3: CASSSPQGGTYEQYF. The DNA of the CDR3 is TGTGCCAGCAGCTCACCCCAAGGGGGCACGTACGAGCAGTACTTC.

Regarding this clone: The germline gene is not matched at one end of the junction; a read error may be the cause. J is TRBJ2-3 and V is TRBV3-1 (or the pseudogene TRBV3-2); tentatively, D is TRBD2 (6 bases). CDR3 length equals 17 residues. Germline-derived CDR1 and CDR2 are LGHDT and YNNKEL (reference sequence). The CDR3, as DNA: TGTGCCAGCAGCCAAGTGGGAGGTAGGACCTCCACAGATACACAGTATTTT. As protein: CASSQVGGRTSTDTQYF.

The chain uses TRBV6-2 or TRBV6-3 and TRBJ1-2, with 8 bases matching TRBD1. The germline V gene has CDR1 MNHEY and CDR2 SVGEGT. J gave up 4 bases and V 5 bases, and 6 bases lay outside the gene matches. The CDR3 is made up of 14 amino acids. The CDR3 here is CASSDYGTGYGYTF. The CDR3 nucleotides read TGTGCCAGCAGTGACTATGGGACAGGCTATGGCTACACCTTC.

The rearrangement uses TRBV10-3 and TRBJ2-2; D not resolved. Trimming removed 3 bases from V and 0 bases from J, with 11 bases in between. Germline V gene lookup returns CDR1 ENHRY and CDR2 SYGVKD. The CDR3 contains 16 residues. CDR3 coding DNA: TGTGCCATCAGTGAAGTGGGCAGGACGAACACCGGGGAGCTGTTTTTT. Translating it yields CAISEVGRTNTGELFF.

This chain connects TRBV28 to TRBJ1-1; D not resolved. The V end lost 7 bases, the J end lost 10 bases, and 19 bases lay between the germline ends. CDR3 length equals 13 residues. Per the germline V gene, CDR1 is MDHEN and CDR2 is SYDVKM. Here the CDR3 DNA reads TGTGCCAGCACCCTTACGCCGGGAAGGGTAGCTTTCTTT. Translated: CASTLTPGRVAFF.

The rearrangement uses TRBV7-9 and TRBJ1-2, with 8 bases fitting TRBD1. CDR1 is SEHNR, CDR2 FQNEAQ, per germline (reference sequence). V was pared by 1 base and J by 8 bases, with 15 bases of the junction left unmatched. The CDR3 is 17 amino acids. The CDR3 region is CASSLGGYLTGVDGYTF. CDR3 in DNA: TGTGCCAGCAGCTTAGGGGGGTATTTGACAGGGGTTGACGGCTACACCTTC. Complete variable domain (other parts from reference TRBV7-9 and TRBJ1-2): DTGVSQNPRHKITKRGQNVTFRCDPISEHNRLYWYRQTLGQGPEFLTYFQNEAQLEKSRLLSDRFSAERPKGSFSTLEIQRTEQGDSAMYLCASSLGGYLTGVDGYTFGSGTRLTVV.

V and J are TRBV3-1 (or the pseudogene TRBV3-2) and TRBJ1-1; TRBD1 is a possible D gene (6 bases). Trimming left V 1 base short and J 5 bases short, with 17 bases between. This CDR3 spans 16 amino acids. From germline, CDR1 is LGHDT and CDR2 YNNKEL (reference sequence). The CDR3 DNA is TGTGCCAGCAGCCAAGGGTCGGCAGGGAGGGGGACTGAAGCTTTCTTT. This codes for CASSQGSAGRGTEAFF.

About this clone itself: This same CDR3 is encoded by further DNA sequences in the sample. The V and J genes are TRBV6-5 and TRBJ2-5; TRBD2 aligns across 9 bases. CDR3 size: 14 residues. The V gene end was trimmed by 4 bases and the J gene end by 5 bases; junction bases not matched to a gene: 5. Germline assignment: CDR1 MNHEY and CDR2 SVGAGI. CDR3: CASSSASGVETQYF. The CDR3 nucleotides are TGTGCCAGCAGTTCAGCTAGCGGGGTTGAGACCCAGTACTTC.

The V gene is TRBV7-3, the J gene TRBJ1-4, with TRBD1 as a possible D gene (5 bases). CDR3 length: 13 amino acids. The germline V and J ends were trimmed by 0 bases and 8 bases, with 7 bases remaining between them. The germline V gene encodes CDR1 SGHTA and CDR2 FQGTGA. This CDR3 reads CASSLTGGEKLFF. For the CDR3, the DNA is TGTGCCAGCAGCTTAACCGGGGGGGAAAAACTGTTTTTT.

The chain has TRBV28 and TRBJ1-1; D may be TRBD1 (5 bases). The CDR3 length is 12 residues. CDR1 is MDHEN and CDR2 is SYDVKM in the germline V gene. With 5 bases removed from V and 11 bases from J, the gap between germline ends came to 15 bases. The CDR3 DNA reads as TGTGCCAGCAGTGCCAAGGGGTCTGGCGCTTTCTTT. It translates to CASSAKGSGAFF.

As DNA, the CDR3 is TGTGCCAGCAGTTTATCAGCTTGGGGGCGAAGGAGCGAAGAGACCCAGTACTTC. It translates to CASSLSAWGRRSEETQYF. The V and J genes are TRBV27 and TRBJ2-5; TRBD1 is a possible D gene (6 bases). CDR3 length: 18 amino acids. Germline V gene sequence: CDR1 MNHEY, CDR2 SMNVEV (reference sequence). V was clipped by 0 bases and J by 3 bases, with 20 bases between them.

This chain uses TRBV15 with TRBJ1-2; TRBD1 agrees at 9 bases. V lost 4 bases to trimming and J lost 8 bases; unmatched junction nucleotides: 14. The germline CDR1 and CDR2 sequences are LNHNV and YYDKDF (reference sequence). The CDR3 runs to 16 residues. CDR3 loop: CATSNLPGTGFGGYTF. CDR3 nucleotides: TGTGCCACCAGCAACCTACCCGGGACAGGGTTTGGCGGCTACACCTTC.

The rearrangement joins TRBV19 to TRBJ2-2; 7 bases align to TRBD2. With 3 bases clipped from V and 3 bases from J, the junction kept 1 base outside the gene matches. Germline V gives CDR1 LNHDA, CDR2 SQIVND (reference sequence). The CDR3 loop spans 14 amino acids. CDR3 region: CASSMGGDTGELFF. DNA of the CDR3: TGTGCCAGTAGTATGGGGGGGGACACCGGGGAGCTGTTTTTT.

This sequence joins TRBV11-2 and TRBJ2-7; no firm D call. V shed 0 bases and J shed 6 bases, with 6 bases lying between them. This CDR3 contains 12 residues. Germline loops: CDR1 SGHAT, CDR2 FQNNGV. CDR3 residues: CASSLEASEQYF. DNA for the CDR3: TGTGCCAGCAGCTTAGAGGCTAGCGAGCAGTACTTC.

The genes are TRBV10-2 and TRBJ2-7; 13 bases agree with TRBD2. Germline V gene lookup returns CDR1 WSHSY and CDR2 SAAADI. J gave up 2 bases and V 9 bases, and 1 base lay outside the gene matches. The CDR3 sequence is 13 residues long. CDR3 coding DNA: TGCGCCAGTACTAGCGGGGGGGCCTACGAGCAGTACTTC. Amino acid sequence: CASTSGGAYEQYF.

The CDR3 DNA sequence: TGCAGCGCCGGGACAGATGGCTACACCTTC. It specifies CSAGTDGYTF. This chain joins TRBV29-1 and TRBJ1-2; 7 bases are a match to TRBD1. CDR3 length: 10 residues. The germline gives CDR1 SQVTM, CDR2 ANQGSEA. J was trimmed by 6 bases and V by 7 bases; bases with no gene match: 2.

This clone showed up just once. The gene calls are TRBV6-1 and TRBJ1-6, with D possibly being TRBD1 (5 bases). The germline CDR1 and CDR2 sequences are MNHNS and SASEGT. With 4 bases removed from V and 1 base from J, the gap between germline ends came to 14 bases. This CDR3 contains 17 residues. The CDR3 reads CASSVGGMGSYNSPLHF. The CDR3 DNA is TGTGCCAGCAGTGTTGGGGGGATGGGGTCCTATAATTCACCCCTCCACTTT.

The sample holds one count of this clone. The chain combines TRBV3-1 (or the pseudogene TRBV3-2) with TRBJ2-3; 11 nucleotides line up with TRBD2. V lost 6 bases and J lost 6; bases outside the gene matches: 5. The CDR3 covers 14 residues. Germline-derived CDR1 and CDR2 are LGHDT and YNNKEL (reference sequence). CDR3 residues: CASRTSGAFDTQYF. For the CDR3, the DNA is TGTGCCAGCAGGACTAGCGGGGCGTTCGATACGCAGTATTTT.